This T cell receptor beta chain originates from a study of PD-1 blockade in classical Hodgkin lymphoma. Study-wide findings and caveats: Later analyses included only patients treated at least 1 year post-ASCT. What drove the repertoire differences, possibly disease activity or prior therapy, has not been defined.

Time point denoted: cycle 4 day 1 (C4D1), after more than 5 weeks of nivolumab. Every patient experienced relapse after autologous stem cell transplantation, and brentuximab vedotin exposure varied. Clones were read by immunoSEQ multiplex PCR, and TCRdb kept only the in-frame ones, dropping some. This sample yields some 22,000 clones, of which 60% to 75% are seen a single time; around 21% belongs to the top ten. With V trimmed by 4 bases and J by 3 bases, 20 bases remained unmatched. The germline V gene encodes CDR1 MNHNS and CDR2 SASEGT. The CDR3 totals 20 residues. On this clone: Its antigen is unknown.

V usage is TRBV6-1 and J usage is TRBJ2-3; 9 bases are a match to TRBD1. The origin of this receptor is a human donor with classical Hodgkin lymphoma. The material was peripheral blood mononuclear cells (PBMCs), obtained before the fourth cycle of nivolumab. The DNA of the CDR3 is TGTGCCAGCAGTGGGGGTTTGGGACAGGGTTTCTCTACTTTGACAGATACGCAGTATTTT. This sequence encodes CASSGGLGQGFSTLTDTQYF.